This TCR beta chain was found in a study of cytomegalovirus exposure and HLA in healthy donors. Both 60 Vbeta primers and 13 Jbeta primers went into the PCR. TCRdb's copy holds only in-frame clones and misses some; the assay was immunoSEQ multiplex PCR. The table lists about 110,000 clones, about 80% of them singletons, with approximately 7.7% in the top ten. Germline values: CDR1 SGDLS, CDR2 YYNGEE. The V end lost 0 bases, the J end lost 1 base, and 10 bases lay between the germline ends. The CDR3 length is 16 residues. Input material: PBMCs. The clonotype originates from a woman aged 45-59 years in good health and CMV-seropositive. The chain joins TRBV9 to TRBJ2-2; tentatively, D is TRBD1 (5 bases). DNA of the CDR3: TGTGCCAGCAGCGTAGCTGGGGCAGGGAACACCGGGGAGCTGTTTTTT. Its translation: CASSVAGAGNTGELFF.